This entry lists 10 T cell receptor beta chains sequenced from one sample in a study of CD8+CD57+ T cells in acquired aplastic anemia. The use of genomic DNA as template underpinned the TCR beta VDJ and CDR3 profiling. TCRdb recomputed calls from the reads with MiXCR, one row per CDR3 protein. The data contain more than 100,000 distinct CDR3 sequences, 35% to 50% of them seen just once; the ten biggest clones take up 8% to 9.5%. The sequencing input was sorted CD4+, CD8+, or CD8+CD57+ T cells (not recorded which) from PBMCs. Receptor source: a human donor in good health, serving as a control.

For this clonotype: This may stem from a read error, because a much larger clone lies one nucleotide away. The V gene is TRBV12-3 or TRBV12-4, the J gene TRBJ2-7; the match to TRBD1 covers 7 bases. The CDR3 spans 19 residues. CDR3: CAGSSTNRIQGLRNYEQYF. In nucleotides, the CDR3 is TGTGCCGGCAGTTCCACTAACCGCATACAGGGGCTAAGGAACTACGAGCAGTACTTC.

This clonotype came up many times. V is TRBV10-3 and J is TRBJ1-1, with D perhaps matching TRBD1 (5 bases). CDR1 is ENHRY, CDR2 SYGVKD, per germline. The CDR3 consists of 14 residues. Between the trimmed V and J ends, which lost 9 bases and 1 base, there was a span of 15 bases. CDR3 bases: TGTGCCATTCGACTGGACGGGACGAACACTGAAGCTTTCTTT. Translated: CAIRLDGTNTEAFF.

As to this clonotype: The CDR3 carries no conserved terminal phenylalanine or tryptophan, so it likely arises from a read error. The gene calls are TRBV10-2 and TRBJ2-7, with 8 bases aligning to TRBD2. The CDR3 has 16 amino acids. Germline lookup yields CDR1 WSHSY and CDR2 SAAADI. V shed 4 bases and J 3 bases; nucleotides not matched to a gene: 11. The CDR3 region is CASSVSIIAGHYEQYL. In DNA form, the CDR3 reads TGCGCCAGCAGTGTGTCGATAATAGCGGGGCACTACGAGCAGTACCTC.

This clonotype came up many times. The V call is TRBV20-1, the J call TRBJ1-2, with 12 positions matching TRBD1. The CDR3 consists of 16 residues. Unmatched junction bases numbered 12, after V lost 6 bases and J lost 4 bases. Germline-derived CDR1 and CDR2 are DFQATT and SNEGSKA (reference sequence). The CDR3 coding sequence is TGCAGTGCCGCTCGGGGACAGGGGGCGATATCCTATGGCTACACCTTC. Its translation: CSAARGQGAISYGYTF.

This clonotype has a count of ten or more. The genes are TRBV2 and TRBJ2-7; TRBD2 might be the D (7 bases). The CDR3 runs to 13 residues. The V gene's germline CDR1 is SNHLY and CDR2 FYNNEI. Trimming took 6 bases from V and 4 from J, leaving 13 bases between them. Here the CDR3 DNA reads TGTGCCAGCAGCGGGGGGACACAGTACGAGCAGTACTTC. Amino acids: CASSGGTQYEQYF.

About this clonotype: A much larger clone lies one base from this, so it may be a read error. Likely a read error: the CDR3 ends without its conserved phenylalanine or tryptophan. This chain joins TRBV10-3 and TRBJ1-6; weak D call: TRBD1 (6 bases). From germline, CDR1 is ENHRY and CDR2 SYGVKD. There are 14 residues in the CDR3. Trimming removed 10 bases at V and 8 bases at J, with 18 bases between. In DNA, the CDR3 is TGTGCCACCTTCAGAGGGGGGGCTGATTCACCCCTCCACCTT. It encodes CATFRGGADSPLHL.

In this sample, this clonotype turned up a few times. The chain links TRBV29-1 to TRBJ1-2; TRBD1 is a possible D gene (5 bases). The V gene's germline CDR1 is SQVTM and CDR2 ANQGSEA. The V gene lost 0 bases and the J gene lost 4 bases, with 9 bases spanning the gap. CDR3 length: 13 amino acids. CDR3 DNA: TGCAGCGTTGAAGATCGGGGGGGCTATGGCTACACCTTC. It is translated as CSVEDRGGYGYTF. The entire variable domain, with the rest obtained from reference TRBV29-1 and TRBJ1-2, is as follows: SAVISQKPSRDICQRGTSLTIQCQVDSQVTMMFWYRQQPGQSLTLIATANQGSEATYESGFVIDKFPISRPNLTFSTLTVSNMSPEDSSIYLCSVEDRGGYGYTFGSGTRLTVV.

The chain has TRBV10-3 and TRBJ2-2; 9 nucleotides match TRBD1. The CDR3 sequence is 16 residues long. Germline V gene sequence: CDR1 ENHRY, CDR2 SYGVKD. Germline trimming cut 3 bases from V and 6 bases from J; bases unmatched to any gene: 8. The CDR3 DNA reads TGTGCCATCAGTGATACGGACAGGGGATTCCCCGGGGAGCTGTTTTTT. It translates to CAISDTDRGFPGELFF.

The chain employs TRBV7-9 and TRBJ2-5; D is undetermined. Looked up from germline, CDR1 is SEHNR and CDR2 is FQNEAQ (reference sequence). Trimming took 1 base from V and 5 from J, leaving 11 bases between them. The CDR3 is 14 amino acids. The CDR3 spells CASSLGQFWETQYF. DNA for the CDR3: TGTGCCAGCAGCTTAGGCCAGTTTTGGGAGACCCAGTACTTC. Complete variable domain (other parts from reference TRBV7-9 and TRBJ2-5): DTGVSQNPRHKITKRGQNVTFRCDPISEHNRLYWYRQTLGQGPEFLTYFQNEAQLEKSRLLSDRFSAERPKGSFSTLEIQRTEQGDSAMYLCASSLGQFWETQYFGPGTRLLVL.

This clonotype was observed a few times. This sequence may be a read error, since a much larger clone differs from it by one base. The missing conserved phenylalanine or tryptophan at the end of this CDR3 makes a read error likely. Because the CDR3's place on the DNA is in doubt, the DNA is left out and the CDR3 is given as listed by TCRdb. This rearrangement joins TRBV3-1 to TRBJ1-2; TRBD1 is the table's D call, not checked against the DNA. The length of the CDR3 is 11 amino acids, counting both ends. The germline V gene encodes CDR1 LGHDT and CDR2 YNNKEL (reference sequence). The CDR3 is CASSQVGTVTS.